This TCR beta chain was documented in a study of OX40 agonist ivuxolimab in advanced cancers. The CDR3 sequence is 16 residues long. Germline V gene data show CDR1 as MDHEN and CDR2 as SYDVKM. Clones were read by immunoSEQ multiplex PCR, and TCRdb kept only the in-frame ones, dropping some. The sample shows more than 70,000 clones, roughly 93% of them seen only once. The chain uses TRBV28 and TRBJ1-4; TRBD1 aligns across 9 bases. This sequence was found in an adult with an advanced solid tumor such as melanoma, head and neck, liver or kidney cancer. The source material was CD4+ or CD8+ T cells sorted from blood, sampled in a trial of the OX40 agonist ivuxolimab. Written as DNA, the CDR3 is TGTGCTTCCGGGACAGGGCTTGTCGGAACTAATGAAAAACTGTTTTTT. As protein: CASGTGLVGTNEKLFF.